The source of this TCR beta chain is a study of blood T cells in healthy people across ages (dated by TCRdb to the mid-2010s). Some background on the complete study: In model experiments, roughly one uniquely barcoded TCR beta cDNA molecule per two T cells was captured by template switching. Using deep sequencing normalized with unique cDNA molecular identifiers, the study measured how TCR beta repertoire diversity changes with age. The donors were divided into four age groups: young (average roughly 17 years), middle-aged (approximately 39), aged (around 67) and long-lived (approximately 74). For two donors (one aged 18 to 29 and one aged 80 or older), the study analyzed two additional independent replicas of 1 million unique cDNA reads from the same blood draw. The full study reports these points: Since profiling was done on bulk unsorted PBMCs, naive and antigen-experienced compartments could not be conclusively compared. Observed TCR beta diversity correlated strongly with the percentage of naive T cells measured by flow cytometry. Observed TCR beta diversity per million T cells fell roughly linearly with age, and a significant reduction was already apparent by age around 40. Estimates of total diversity based on one million sequenced T cells were regarded as lower bounds and as underestimates. Because the CMV infection status of the donors was unknown, age-related changes in expanded clonotypes may potentially have been confounded. Compared with the aged group, more naive CD4+ T cells, fewer expanded clones and increased TCR diversity were shown by the long-lived group, suggesting age selection.

Systemically healthy Caucasian individuals from Russia, approximately 39 in total and aged about 6 to 90 years, were included as donors. About 10 milliliters of peripheral blood were collected from each donor into EDTA-treated Vacutainer tubes. PBMCs were isolated by Ficoll-Paque density-gradient centrifugation, with at least 6 million obtained per sample. Total RNA, at least 5 micrograms per sample, was extracted from PBMCs with Trizol reagent. Naive CD45RAhigh/CD27high T cell percentages were measured by flow cytometry on a PBMC aliquot from every donor. Libraries came from 5' RACE. For sequencing, an Illumina HiSeq 2500 was employed. The second PCR ran for roughly 6 to 11 cycles and used a J-beta primer mix along with a sample-barcoded 5' primer. Each TCR beta cDNA molecule received a unique molecular identifier from a template-switch 5' adaptor carrying 12 random nucleotides. Each sample yielded at least 2.5 million CDR3-containing paired-end reads. The Mint cDNA synthesis kit, primed by a TRBC-specific oligonucleotide, was used to synthesize first-strand cDNA from all RNA. Following uracil-DNA glycosylase treatment, all cDNA underwent a first 18-cycle PCR with the universal primers M1SS and BC2_uni_R. The original pipeline was this. Each sample was normalized by randomly selecting 1 million high-quality reads, each carrying a distinct molecular identifier. Instead of being binned into consensus sequences, reads that shared molecular identifiers were thrown out. CDR3 identification, clonotype clustering and error correction used MiTCR with a Q25 quality threshold and the strictest error-elimination algorithm. A nonparametric unseen species model with Euler transformation was used to estimate a lower bound on total TCR beta diversity. TCRdb reprocessed the public reads (quality trimming at Q25 with fastp, clone calling with MiXCR) and kept in-frame beta chains. When rows share a CDR3 protein, they turn into one entry using the most common DNA and genes. The V and J calls follow TCRdb's processing rather than the paper's. The sample table holds about 780,000 distinct CDR3 sequences, of which 25% to 30% were seen once. Around 3% of the sample is held by the ten biggest clonotypes.

This clonotype was counted only a few times. What antigen it recognizes has not been identified. Base qualities were left out, and no much larger clone turns up one base away. Including the terminal cysteine and phenylalanine, the CDR3 comprises 15 residues. The read is trimmed to its CDR3 DNA, 45 bases read in frame from base 1. According to the germline V gene (reference sequence), CDR1 reads DFQATT and CDR2 reads SNEGSKA. Compared with germline, V lacks 1 base and J lacks 0 bases; bases without a gene match: 5. The same data also went into a second study, on T cells of mothers and their children. Drawing on the second study: Nine systemically healthy Caucasian individuals, comprising three mothers and their six children, were included as donors. cDNA synthesis consumed the entire amount of extracted RNA, loaded at approximately 1.6 ug RNA in each 15 ul reaction. In the second PCR, the M1S primer added sample barcodes and 2-4 random nucleotides. Over 8 million TCR beta CDR3 reads were obtained for each mother, and 2.5 million to 3 million reads were obtained for each child. In both related and unrelated pairs, thymic selection shapes the output of TCR recombination in a similar way, with inherited differences having only a minor effect. Normalized repertoire overlap was always slightly but never significantly higher in related than unrelated mother-child pairs. Persistent microchimeric T cell clones were not detected, at a sensitivity of approximately 98 clones per million clonotypes. The study used deep NGS to compare TCR beta repertoires of mothers and children, seeking features distinguishing related mother-child pairs from unrelated individuals. The mean age was roughly 40 +/- 4 years for the mothers and approximately 11 +/- 4 years for the children. After adapter ligation was performed with NEBNext reagents, the libraries were sequenced on an Illumina HiSeq 2000 with 100+100 nt paired-end reads. To avoid cross-contamination, the mother libraries and the child libraries were prepared a month apart and sequenced in separate runs. Between roughly 500,000 and 2,100,000 distinct TCR beta clonotypes were identified per donor. Naive TCR beta clonotypes were estimated from low-frequency clonotypes matched to each donor's FACS-determined naive share, without sorting.

The source material was blood. This clonotype originated in a boy between 5 and 17 years old in good health. The sequence joins TRBV20-1 to TRBJ2-7, with TRBD1 identical over 8 junction bases. The CDR3 protein: CSARGGQASSYEQYF. The nucleotide sequence reads as follows: TGCAGTGCTAGAGGGGGACAGGCGAGCTCCTACGAGCAGTACTTC.